Listed here are 9 T cell receptor beta chains from one sample, sequenced in a study of OX40 agonist ivuxolimab in advanced cancers. TCRdb's table, derived via immunoSEQ multiplex PCR, lists solely in-frame clones and lacks some. Among about 84,000 clones listed, roughly 94% were seen once. The sequencing used CD4+ or CD8+ T cells sorted from blood, collected in a trial of the OX40 agonist ivuxolimab. Receptor source: an adult with an advanced solid tumor such as melanoma, head and neck, liver or kidney cancer.

V is TRBV9 and J is TRBJ2-6, with unresolved D. Trimming took off 0 bases at V and 0 bases at J, with 4 bases between the two ends. The CDR3 runs 15 residues. Germline CDR1 SGDLS, CDR2 YYNGEE. The chain's CDR3 is CASSVVDSGANVLTF. The CDR3 bases are TGTGCCAGCAGCGTAGTCGACTCTGGGGCCAACGTCCTGACTTTC.

The chain carries TRBV11-1 and TRBJ1-2; D is unclear. The germline V gene has CDR1 SGHAT and CDR2 FQDESV (reference sequence). The CDR3 sequence is 14 residues long. The germline V and J ends were trimmed by 3 bases and 6 bases, with 14 bases remaining between them. CDR3 amino acids: CASSFFPSADGYTF. In DNA form, the CDR3 reads TGTGCCAGCAGCTTTTTCCCCTCGGCGGATGGCTACACCTTC.

This chain connects TRBV28 to TRBJ2-7; D is undetermined. The V and J ends lost 2 bases and 2 bases respectively, with 4 bases between them. From germline, CDR1 is MDHEN and CDR2 SYDVKM. The CDR3 is made up of 12 amino acids. The DNA of the CDR3 is TGTGCCAGCAGTTTACTCCCCTACGAGCAGTACTTC. This sequence encodes CASSLLPYEQYF.

The V and J genes are TRBV7-9 and TRBJ2-7, with a tentative D call TRBD1 (5 bases). The CDR3 contains 12 residues. V gave up 5 bases and J gave up 4 bases, with 9 bases separating them. Looked up from germline, CDR1 is SEHNR and CDR2 is FQNEAQ (reference sequence). The CDR3 here is CASSTRQYEQYF. In DNA form, the CDR3 reads TGTGCCAGCAGCACCAGACAGTACGAGCAGTACTTC.

The chain combines TRBV28 with TRBJ2-3; 9 nucleotides match TRBD2. The J segment lost 4 bases and the V segment lost 4 bases, leaving 9 bases of the junction unmatched. The CDR3 is 16 amino acids. CDR1 and CDR2 (germline): MDHEN, SYDVKM. The CDR3 loop is CASSSISGRWADTQYF. The CDR3 region has the DNA TGTGCCAGCAGTTCCATCAGCGGGAGGTGGGCAGATACGCAGTATTTT.

The CDR3 sequence: CASSFGQGSETQYF. The DNA of the CDR3 is TGTGCCAGCAGCTTCGGACAGGGGTCGGAGACCCAGTACTTC. J is TRBJ2-5 and V is TRBV5-4; TRBD1 aligns across 9 bases. Germline V lookup: CDR1 SGHNT, CDR2 YYREEE (reference sequence). The trim removed 2 bases at V and 5 bases at J, leaving 4 bases unmatched. The CDR3 consists of 14 residues. Supplemented by reference TRBV5-4 and TRBJ2-5, the full variable domain reads ETGVTQSPTHLIKTRGQQVTLRCSSQSGHNTVSWYQQALGQGPQFIFQYYREEENGRGNFPPRFSGLQFPNYSSELNVNALELDDSALYLCASSFGQGSETQYFGPGTRLLVL.

V is TRBV11-2 and J is TRBJ2-7; either TRBD1 or TRBD2 may supply D (5 bases each). Trimming shortened V by 1 base and J by 10 bases, and 20 bases separated the two germline ends. There are 15 residues in the CDR3. CDR1 is SGHAT and CDR2 is FQNNGV in the germline V gene. The CDR3, as DNA: TGTGCCAGCAGCTTAGGATCTGGGTCGGGGCCGGCCCAGTACTTC. Protein: CASSLGSGSGPAQYF.

On this clone: This specimen includes other DNA sequences encoding the same CDR3. This rearrangement joins TRBV5-1 to TRBJ1-1; D might be TRBD1 (5 bases). The CDR3 contains 13 residues. Germline CDR1 SGHRS, CDR2 YFSETQ. V was clipped by 4 bases and J by 4 bases, with 11 bases between them. The CDR3 reads CASSLAGSTEAFF. Here the CDR3 DNA reads TGCGCCAGCAGCCTGGCAGGGAGCACTGAAGCTTTCTTT.

The chain joins TRBV11-2 to TRBJ1-2; TRBD1 matches at 12 bases. Unmatched junction bases numbered 6, after V lost 5 bases and J lost 5 bases. The CDR3 consists of 15 residues. From germline, CDR1 is SGHAT and CDR2 FQNNGV. The CDR3, as DNA: TGTGCCAGCAGCCTAGGGACAGGGGGCCTTTATGGCTACACCTTC. The encoded protein is CASSLGTGGLYGYTF.